The 8 T cell receptor beta chains below were found in one sample sequenced in a study of OX40 agonist ivuxolimab in advanced cancers. Assay used: immunoSEQ multiplex PCR; TCRdb lists only in-frame clones, some missing. The sample records under 50,000 clones, about 89% being singletons. The specimen comprised CD4+ or CD8+ T cells sorted from blood, sampled in a trial of the OX40 agonist ivuxolimab. The receptors stem from an adult with an advanced solid tumor such as melanoma, head and neck, liver or kidney cancer.

This sequence joins TRBV27 and TRBJ1-1, with D unclear. The CDR3 is 13 amino acids. The germline CDR1 and CDR2 sequences are MNHEY and SMNVEV (reference sequence). Trimming shortened V by 7 bases and J by 2 bases, and 11 bases separated the two germline ends. In nucleotides, the CDR3 is TGTGCCAGCATGGTCAGTTTCAACACTGAAGCTTTCTTT. It specifies CASMVSFNTEAFF.

The J gene is TRBJ2-7, the V gene TRBV5-6, with D unresolved. The CDR3 is 13 amino acids. Trimming took 0 bases from V and 2 from J, leaving 6 bases between them. Germline V gives CDR1 SGHDT, CDR2 YYEEEE. CDR3 loop: CASSLAAAYEQYF. CDR3 nucleotides: TGTGCCAGCAGCTTGGCTGCGGCCTACGAGCAGTACTTC.

The V call is TRBV5-8, the J call TRBJ2-7; TRBD2 matches at 9 bases. V lost 3 bases, J lost 7 bases, and 8 bases stayed unmatched. The germline CDR1 and CDR2 sequences are SGHTS and YDEGEE. CDR3 length: 14 amino acids. The CDR3 coding sequence is TGTGCCAGCAGCTACCCTAGCGGGAAGAGGGAGCAGTACTTC. Translating it yields CASSYPSGKREQYF.

V usage is TRBV15 and J usage is TRBJ2-5; TRBD1 matches at 9 bases. There are 17 residues in the CDR3. V lost 4 bases and J lost 4; bases outside the gene matches: 13. From germline, CDR1 is LNHNV and CDR2 YYDKDF (reference sequence). CDR3 region: CATSTNRQGDVRETQYF. DNA for the CDR3: TGTGCCACCAGCACGAATCGACAGGGGGATGTTAGAGAGACCCAGTACTTC.

This rearrangement joins TRBV21-1 to TRBJ2-3; the table gives TRBD2 as D, unverified against the DNA. TRBV21-1 is a recognized pseudogene. This CDR3 spans 12 amino acids. The CDR3 DNA sequence: TGTGCCAGCAGCAACCTCACAGATACGCAGTATTTT. This codes for CASSNLTDTQYF.

This chain links TRBV5-1 with TRBJ2-3; D might be TRBD1 or TRBD2, each matching 6 bases. The germline CDR1 and CDR2 sequences are SGHRS and YFSETQ. This CDR3 region has 16 residues. Deletions cut 4 bases from V and 1 base from J, with 16 bases between. The CDR3 here is CASSHRGPLGTDTQYF. For the CDR3, the DNA is TGCGCCAGCAGCCATCGGGGGCCACTGGGCACAGATACGCAGTATTTT.

V gene TRBV7-2 combines with J gene TRBJ2-2; D unclear. V was trimmed by 7 bases and J by 4 bases, leaving 10 bases between them. CDR3 length: 13 amino acids. Looked up from germline, CDR1 is SGHTA and CDR2 is FQGNSA. The CDR3 nucleotides are TGTGCCAGCACCAAGCTGGGCACCGGGGAGCTGTTTTTT. Its protein product is CASTKLGTGELFF.

This clone was detected only a few times. V and J are TRBV18 and TRBJ2-1; D is possibly TRBD2 (6 bases). V shed 0 bases and J shed 6 bases, with 12 bases lying between them. The CDR3 covers 15 residues. Germline assignment: CDR1 KGHSH and CDR2 LQKENI. In DNA, the CDR3 is TGTGCCAGCTCACCACCGGATAGCGGCGGCAATGAGCAGTTCTTC. This encodes CASSPPDSGGNEQFF.